These T cell receptor beta chains were read from a single sample in a study of T cell repertoires in cytomegalovirus infection. TCRdb analysed the reads with MiXCR anew, one entry per CDR3 protein. The table shows about 400,000 distinct CDR3 sequences, with 15% to 20% occurring only once. Sequencing used PBMCs. The receptors were gathered from a human donor in good health (CMV status not recorded). Some clones in this sample may be carry-over from other donors' samples. The CDR3 runs from the conserved cysteine through the conserved F or W. Each record gives: J gene, clone size, V gene, D gene, CDR3 protein, CDR3 DNA. A D gene is named only where the DNA matches it firmly. Not all rows give a size; the values are once, few, many and, for expanded clones, a class.

TRBJ1-4,NA,TRBV12-3/TRBV12-4,NA,CASSLGSVKILFF,TGTGCCAGCAGCTTAGGCTCCGTAAAGATACTGTTTTTT
TRBJ2-7,many,TRBV19,NA,CASSTVEEMKTYEQYF,TGTGCCAGTAGTACAGTTGAAGAGATGAAGACCTACGAGCAGTACTTC
TRBJ2-1,NA,TRBV6-2/TRBV6-3,TRBD2,CASSYSLGGGLGGYNEQFF,TGTGCCAGCAGTTACTCTCTCGGCGGGGGACTAGGGGGATACAATGAGCAGTTCTTC
TRBJ2-1,many,TRBV12-3/TRBV12-4,TRBD2,CASSLLPSGVYNEQFF,TGTGCCAGCAGTTTGCTTCCTAGCGGGGTCTACAATGAGCAGTTCTTC
TRBJ2-1,many,TRBV19,NA,CASSFYSGNEQFF,TGTGCCAGTAGTTTCTATTCGGGCAATGAGCAGTTCTTC
TRBJ1-5,NA,TRBV19,TRBD1,CASSMGQGFNQPQHF,TGTGCCAGTAGTATGGGACAGGGATTCAATCAGCCCCAGCATTTT
TRBJ1-1,NA,TRBV7-2,TRBD1,CASRPAGRTGVMNTEAFF,TGTGCCAGCAGGCCCGCCGGTAGGACAGGGGTCATGAACACTGAAGCTTTCTTT
TRBJ2-3,many,TRBV6-6,TRBD2,CASGGGDTQYF,TGTGCCAGTGGGGGGGGAGATACGCAGTATTTT
TRBJ1-1,many,TRBV6-2/TRBV6-3,NA,CASSYKRREGVTEAFF,TGTGCCAGCAGTTACAAAAGGAGGGAAGGGGTCACTGAAGCTTTCTTT
TRBJ1-1,NA,TRBV7-9,NA,CASSSEAFF,TGTGCCAGCAGCTCTGAAGCTTTCTTT
TRBJ2-1,many,TRBV7-2,TRBD2,CASSLGTSPNEQFF,TGTGCCAGCAGCTTGGGGACTAGCCCCAATGAGCAGTTCTTC
TRBJ1-1,many,TRBV2,NA,CASSGAESTEAFF,TGTGCCAGCAGTGGGGCGGAGAGCACTGAAGCTTTCTTT
TRBJ2-7,many,TRBV7-2,TRBD1,CASSLVTGGKSEQYF,TGTGCCAGCAGCTTAGTAACAGGGGGGAAGAGCGAGCAGTACTTC
TRBJ1-6,NA,TRBV6-6,NA,CASSYSPGPSSPLHF,TGTGCCAGCAGTTACTCCCCAGGGCCCAGTTCACCCCTCCACTTT
TRBJ2-3,many,TRBV7-2,TRBD1,CASTRRAGGGTDTQYF,TGTGCCAGCACCAGACGGGCAGGGGGCGGCACAGATACGCAGTATTTT
TRBJ2-3,few,TRBV7-9,NA,CASSLASGDGTDTQYF,TGTGCCAGCAGCTTAGCTTCGGGGGACGGAACAGATACGCAGTATTTT
TRBJ2-1,NA,TRBV7-2,TRBD2,CASSLVGTSGFFSYNEQFF,TGTGCCAGCAGCTTAGTCGGGACTAGCGGGTTTTTCTCCTACAATGAGCAGTTCTTC
TRBJ2-3,NA,TRBV7-2,NA,CASTRGPSTDTKYF,TGTGCCAGTACTCGGGGACCGAGCACAGATACGAAGTATTTT
TRBJ2-5,NA,TRBV20-1,NA,CSAQQRFQETQYF,TGCAGTGCCCAACAGCGATTCCAAGAGACCCAGTACTTC
TRBJ1-4,NA,TRBV4-1,NA,CASSQEDEKLFF,TGCGCCAGCAGCCAGGAAGATGAAAAACTGTTTTTT
TRBJ2-2,few,TRBV6-6,NA,CATKLTGQNTGELFF,TGTGCCACGAAGTTGACCGGCCAGAACACCGGGGAGCTGTTTTTT
TRBJ1-1,NA,TRBV19,NA,CASIPRPSSTEAFF,TGTGCCAGTATCCCCCGCCCCTCGAGCACTGAAGCTTTCTTT
TRBJ2-6,NA,TRBV28,NA,CASSSAGGPTGANVLTF,TGTGCCAGCAGTTCAGCAGGGGGGCCTACTGGGGCCAACGTCCTGACTTTC
TRBJ2-3,few,TRBV4-1,TRBD1,CATRDRGKDTQYF,TGCGCCACCCGGGACAGGGGAAAAGATACGCAGTATTTT
TRBJ2-1,many,TRBV7-2,TRBD2,CASSLAGTSPYSEQFF,TGTGCCAGCAGCTTGGCCGGGACTAGTCCTTACTCTGAGCAGTTCTTC
TRBJ1-1,many,TRBV7-2,NA,CASSPSGRVEAFF,TGTGCCAGCAGCCCAAGTGGGCGGGTTGAGGCTTTCTTT
TRBJ2-7,few,TRBV7-2,TRBD2,CASSLSRLAETYEQYF,TGTGCCAGCAGCTTATCTCGTCTAGCGGAGACCTACGAGCAGTACTTC